This T cell receptor beta chain comes out of a study of blood T cell repertoires in COVID-19 (dated by TCRdb to 2019 to 2021). In terms of the full investigation: Samples covering the acute and convalescent phases of COVID-19 were provided by collaborators in the United States, Italy and Spain. The repertoires were released in a freely available public database meant as a resource for research on the immune response to SARS-CoV-2. The samples were drawn from two sources: the first 160 participants of the ongoing ImmuneRACE study, and 1,200 or so subjects contributed by 6 global collaborators. Where available, HLA class I and class II types were taken from metadata supplied by the sample provider and were not determined by assay-based typing. Sample metadata almost always included a de-identified subject ID, COVID-19 status, age in years and sex. The dataset comprised deeply sampled blood TCRbeta repertoires from subjects exposed to, actively infected with, or recovered from COVID-19. The prospective study material was composed of cDNA or gDNA derived from T cells, B-cell-depleted T cells, or PBMCs. Study-wide findings and limitations: Clinical and demographic metadata were provided uncurated, with the amount varying by source and participant.

A word on this clone: Its recognized antigen is unknown. No base qualities exist here, and no much larger clone lies one base off it.

The CDR3 holds 12 amino acids from the cysteine to the phenylalanine. Of all the DNA, just the CDR3 is kept, 36 bases in frame from base 1. For CDR1 and CDR2, the germline V gene (reference sequence) lists GTSNPN and SVGIG. The V end loses 2 bases and the J end loses 3 bases, and a stretch of 7 bases separates them. TCRbeta CDR3 regions were amplified from genomic DNA using the immunoSEQ Assay, a bias-controlled multiplex PCR. The original methods were these. The number of nucleated cells in each sample was estimated by amplification of reference gene primers within the assay. Sequence reads were collapsed and filtered to measure the absolute abundance of every unique TCRbeta CDR3 rearrangement. For each sample, productive Simpson clonality was calculated as the square root of Simpson's diversity index over productive rearrangements. TCRdb took over this immuneACCESS table, retaining in-frame rearrangements with V and J assigned. Such tables are incomplete; in checked studies, under half of the missing clones stem from an unresolved V gene, and the remainder is unexplained. V and J calls and clone size are those listed in that table; D and trimming were worked out from the DNA. Here the sample has under 200,000 clones; 86% occur a single time. Around 7% of the sample comes from the top ten.

Collaborating institutions collected whole blood in K2EDTA tubes following their own protocols. For TCRbeta analysis, collaborator samples were shipped as frozen whole blood, as isolated PBMCs, or as DNA extracted from either sample type. The sequencing sample was made of peripheral blood. This receptor was obtained from a woman over 75 in a cohort sampled during active or convalescent COVID-19. The rearrangement joined TRBV30 to TRBJ2-5, with the D gene call left open. The CDR3 is CAWSLVKETQYF. In nucleotide form, the sequence is TGTGCCTGGAGTTTAGTCAAAGAGACCCAGTACTTC.